The text below deals with one T cell receptor (beta chain). As yet, its antigen is unknown. Trimming pared 3 bases from V and 4 bases from J, leaving 15 bases between. CDR1 is ENHRY and CDR2 is SYGVKD in the germline V gene. This CDR3 has 15 amino acids. Patients aged 2 to 39 years had fewer naive T cells. CD4+ T cells were divided by sorting: CD25-high CD127-low Tregs, CD25-low CD127-high conventional cells. Amplification used 52 TRBV primers and 13 TRBJ primers. Profiled with immunoSEQ multiplex PCR; TCRdb holds only in-frame clones, not every one. Of almost 30,000 clones in the sample, around 92% were seen once. These data originate in a study of regulatory T cells. Overall study findings and caveats: In CD3G-deficient patients, conventional CD4+ T cells were enriched for hydrophobic CDR3 residues at positions 6 and 7. Skewed V and J usage and few unique V-J pairs marked patient repertoires, most in Tregs.

This chain joins TRBV10-3 and TRBJ1-1; perhaps TRBD1 as D (6 bases). Sequencing input: conventional CD4+ T cells sorted from blood. This sequence was found in a person aged 18-35 years with CD3G deficiency. CDR3 amino acids: CAISDPTGVRTEAFF. The CDR3 bases are TGTGCCATCAGTGACCCGACAGGAGTACGCACTGAAGCTTTCTTT.